These 11 T cell receptor beta chains were sequenced from one sample in a study of T-cell reconstitution after alpha-beta-depleted transplantation in children. Preparation of the TCRbeta library involved a method that used unique molecular identifiers. One entry per CDR3 protein results from TCRdb running MiXCR on the PCR reads. The table includes around 680,000 distinct CDR3 sequences, approximately 16% detected once. This specimen consisted of PBMCs from the stem cell graft donor, obtained from the stem cell graft. The receptors derive from a human donor who donated a stem cell graft to a child with acute myeloid leukemia.

The rearrangement uses TRBV4-3 and TRBJ1-2, with D uncertain. The germline gives CDR1 LGHNA, CDR2 YSLEER. This CDR3 is built from 14 residues. V was shortened by 4 bases and J by 2 bases, with 11 bases between the two germline ends. CDR3 bases: TGCGCCAGCAGCCCGACTACTTCCAACTATGGCTACACCTTC. It specifies CASSPTTSNYGYTF.

This rearrangement joins TRBV7-3 to TRBJ2-4; 7 positions match TRBD2. With 5 bases clipped from V and 5 bases from J, the junction kept 6 bases outside the gene matches. The CDR3 has 14 amino acids. Germline assignment: CDR1 SGHTA and CDR2 FQGTGA. For the CDR3, the DNA is TGTGCCAGCAGCCTGGGGGGGACCCAAAACATTCAGTACTTC. Translated, it gives CASSLGGTQNIQYF.

This chain joins TRBV29-1 and TRBJ2-5, with 9 bases aligning to TRBD1. CDR1 is SQVTM, CDR2 ANQGSEA, per germline. This CDR3 has 20 residues. Unmatched junction bases numbered 23, after V lost 1 base and J lost 5 bases. CDR3 nucleotides: TGCAGCGTTGAAGCGGTGGGCGGCCGGGACAGGGTGTTTTTACGGGAGACCCAGTACTTC. Amino acids: CSVEAVGGRDRVFLRETQYF.

The chain links TRBV6-2 or TRBV6-3 to TRBJ2-2; the match to TRBD1 covers 9 bases. The length of the CDR3 is 15 residues. The trim removed 4 bases at V and 5 bases at J, leaving 5 bases unmatched. Germline V gene lookup returns CDR1 MNHEY and CDR2 SVGEGT. The CDR3 sequence is CASSWDRAATGELFF. The CDR3, as DNA: TGTGCCAGCAGTTGGGACAGGGCTGCAACCGGGGAGCTGTTTTTT.

The chain uses TRBV15 and TRBJ2-3; TRBD1 matches 7 bases. Trimming cost V 0 bases and J 4 bases; bases outside gene matches: 4. In germline, CDR1 is LNHNV, CDR2 YYDKDF (reference sequence). The CDR3 covers 15 residues. CDR3 protein: CATSREKTGPDTQYF. The CDR3 DNA follows: TGTGCCACCAGCAGAGAAAAGACAGGGCCAGATACGCAGTATTTT.

This clonotype was detected many times. J is TRBJ2-3 and V is TRBV7-2; no firm D call. The germline CDR1 and CDR2 sequences are SGHTA and FQGNSA. Between the trimmed V and J ends, which lost 5 bases and 3 bases, there was a span of 18 bases. The CDR3 extends over 16 amino acids. The DNA for the CDR3 is TGTGCCAGCAGCCCCCAGCAGTCTGACTTAACAGATACGCAGTATTTT. Translated, it gives CASSPQQSDLTDTQYF.

This clonotype was detected many times. The CDR3 spells CSARLAGHNEQFF. CDR3 in DNA: TGCAGTGCTCGACTAGCGGGGCACAATGAGCAGTTCTTC. The chain employs TRBV20-1 and TRBJ2-1; 11 positions match TRBD2. From germline, CDR1 is DFQATT and CDR2 SNEGSKA (reference sequence). The trim removed 5 bases at V and 5 bases at J, leaving 2 bases unmatched. The CDR3 is 13 residues long.

Only a few counts were recorded for this clonotype. This sequence joins TRBV12-3 or TRBV12-4 and TRBJ2-1; a weak D match, TRBD1 (5 bases). The ends were cut back, 7 bases at V and 2 bases at J, with 12 bases in the middle. The CDR3 totals 14 residues. The chain's CDR3 is CASNPGSPYNEQFF. DNA of the CDR3: TGTGCCAGCAATCCAGGGTCCCCCTACAATGAGCAGTTCTTC.

This clonotype was seen more than once but under ten times. The rearrangement links TRBV6-2 or TRBV6-3 to TRBJ2-3; D is uncertain. V lost 2 bases to trimming and J lost 2 bases, with 11 bases between them. This CDR3 comprises 15 residues. Germline V gene data show CDR1 as MNHEY and CDR2 as SVGEGT. CDR3 region: CASSYPRADTDTQYF. The CDR3 region has the DNA TGTGCCAGCAGTTACCCCAGAGCCGACACAGATACGCAGTATTTT.

This sequence joins TRBV28 and TRBJ2-3; no definite D call. This CDR3 is built from 14 residues. Trimming left V 5 bases short and J 0 bases short, with 9 bases between. CDR1 and CDR2 from the germline V gene are MDHEN and SYDVKM. In DNA, the CDR3 is TGTGCCAGCAGTGGCCCATCTAGCACAGATACGCAGTATTTT. Protein: CASSGPSSTDTQYF.

This clonotype was seen many times. The chain recombines TRBV9 with TRBJ1-2; TRBD1 aligns across 9 bases. CDR1 is SGDLS, CDR2 YYNGEE, per germline. The CDR3 runs 14 residues. V was clipped by 4 bases and J by 0 bases; unmatched bases: 1. CDR3 loop: CASSRDRANYGYTF. CDR3 bases: TGTGCCAGCAGCCGGGACAGGGCTAACTATGGCTACACCTTC.